Below are 13 T cell receptor beta chains sequenced from a single sample in a study of blood T cell repertoires in COVID-19. Method: immunoSEQ multiplex PCR; TCRdb's copy keeps in-frame clones and lacks some. Of approximately 190,000 clones in the sample, around 80% were seen once. Input material: peripheral blood. The receptors were sampled from a man younger than 40 with active or convalescent COVID-19.

Only one count was recorded for this clone. The chain has TRBV27 and TRBJ2-3; TRBD2 might be the D (5 bases). Germline V lookup: CDR1 MNHEY, CDR2 SMNVEV (reference sequence). The CDR3 length is 16 residues. The V gene lost 9 bases and the J gene lost 4 bases, with 23 bases spanning the gap. The CDR3 here is CASSLGEGRGADTQYF. As DNA, the CDR3 is TGTGCCAGTTCATTGGGAGAAGGGAGAGGAGCAGATACGCAGTATTTT.

This clone was found a few times. This rearrangement joins TRBV6-6 to TRBJ1-2, with 9 positions matching TRBD1. Germline V gene data show CDR1 as MNHNY and CDR2 as SVGAGI (reference sequence). CDR3 size: 15 residues. J lost 6 bases, V lost 6 bases, and 11 bases had no gene match. CDR3 nucleotide sequence: TGTGCCAGCAGCCCCGACAGGGGGGGGGAGAATGGCTACACCTTC. Translation: CASSPDRGGENGYTF.

In nucleotides, the CDR3 is TGTGCCAGCAGCTTAGGGGGACAGGGCGATTTCTTT. Translation gives CASSLGGQGDFF. The J gene is TRBJ1-1, the V gene TRBV7-9, with 9 bases identical to TRBD1. Germline lookup yields CDR1 SEHNR and CDR2 FQNEAQ (reference sequence). This CDR3 contains 12 residues. V lost 1 base and J lost 13; bases outside the gene matches: 4.

The J gene is TRBJ2-2, the V gene TRBV28; the match to TRBD2 covers 12 bases. CDR1 and CDR2 (germline): MDHEN, SYDVKM. The CDR3 extends over 17 amino acids. Trimming at V came to 4 bases and at J to 3 bases, leaving 6 bases not matched to a gene. The CDR3 here is CASSWRGLAGHTGELFF. The CDR3 DNA reads as TGTGCCAGCAGTTGGAGGGGACTAGCGGGCCACACCGGGGAGCTGTTTTTT. Full variable domain (outside the CDR3, taken from reference TRBV28 and TRBJ2-2): DVKVTQSSRYLVKRTGEKVFLECVQDMDHENMFWYRQDPGLGLRLIYFSYDVKMKEKGDIPEGYSVSREKKERFSLILESASTNQTSMYLCASSWRGLAGHTGELFFGEGSRLTVL.

The chain recombines TRBV7-8 with TRBJ2-5; 8 nucleotides match TRBD2. CDR1 is SGHVS and CDR2 is FQNEAQ in the germline V gene. CDR3 size: 13 residues. After removal of 5 bases from V and 2 bases from J, the junction contained 1 base not matched to a gene. The CDR3 sequence is CASSRLAQETQYF. In DNA, the CDR3 is TGTGCCAGCAGCCGACTAGCGCAAGAGACCCAGTACTTC.

CDR3 sequence: CASTIWDRGGSPLHF. The CDR3 bases are TGTGCCAGTACCATATGGGACAGGGGTGGCTCACCCCTCCACTTT. The chain combines TRBV19 with TRBJ1-6; TRBD1 matches at 10 bases. The CDR3 has 15 residues. Germline V gene lookup returns CDR1 LNHDA and CDR2 SQIVND (reference sequence). V lost 7 bases, J lost 10 bases, and 10 bases stayed unmatched. The variable domain in full, completed from reference TRBV19 and TRBJ1-6, reads DGGITQSPKYLFRKEGQNVTLSCEQNLNHDAMYWYRQDPGQGLRLIYYSQIVNDFQKGDIAEGYSVSREKKESFPLTVTSAQKNPTAFYLCASTIWDRGGSPLHFGNGTRLTVT.

This chain joins TRBV28 and TRBJ2-7, with a weak D call TRBD1 (5 bases). The CDR3 totals 13 residues. CDR1 is MDHEN and CDR2 is SYDVKM in the germline V gene. Trimming removed 6 bases from V and 7 bases from J, with 16 bases in between. The CDR3 region is CASRPPDTWEQYV. CDR3 nucleotides: TGTGCCAGCAGACCCCCGGACACTTGGGAGCAGTACGTC.

The chain employs TRBV7-8 and TRBJ1-1; TRBD1 might be the D (6 bases). This CDR3 has 13 amino acids. Germline V gene sequence: CDR1 SGHVS, CDR2 FQNEAQ. V was cut by 5 bases and J by 1 base, with 8 bases left in between. The CDR3 loop reads CASSHRENTEAFF. The CDR3 DNA follows: TGTGCCAGCAGCCACAGGGAGAACACTGAAGCTTTCTTT. The full variable domain, its missing parts supplied by reference TRBV7-8 and TRBJ1-1, is GAGVSQSPRYKVAKRGQDVALRCDPISGHVSLFWYQQALGQGPEFLTYFQNEAQLDKSGLPSDRFFAERPEGSVSTLKIQRTQQEDSAVYLCASSHRENTEAFFGQGTRLTVV.

The chain's CDR3 is CAWSVLDTQYF. The CDR3 DNA reads as TGTGCCTGGAGTGTACTAGATACGCAGTATTTT. The rearrangement links TRBV30 to TRBJ2-3, with no clear D. Trimming cost V 0 bases and J 5 bases, with 3 bases left between them. The germline V gene has CDR1 GTSNPN and CDR2 SVGIG (reference sequence). The CDR3 has 11 residues.

V is TRBV6-5 and J is TRBJ1-5; a possible D gene is TRBD1 (6 bases). The germline V gene has CDR1 MNHEY and CDR2 SVGAGI. V lost 1 base and J lost 4, with 14 bases in between. The CDR3 covers 16 residues. The CDR3: CASSYFPPRGNQPQHF. The CDR3 DNA reads as TGTGCCAGCAGTTACTTTCCGCCGAGGGGGAATCAGCCCCAGCATTTT.

This clone was seen just once. The genes are TRBV11-3 and TRBJ2-2; 11 bases line up with TRBD2. Per the germline V gene, CDR1 is SGHNT and CDR2 is YENEEA. V gave up 1 base and J gave up 3 bases; unmatched junction bases: 7. CDR3 length equals 18 residues. In nucleotides, the CDR3 is TGTGCCAGCAGCTTAGGGATCGGGACTAGCGGATACACCGGGGAGCTGTTTTTT. Encoded protein: CASSLGIGTSGYTGELFF.

The rearrangement links TRBV28 to TRBJ2-6, with TRBD1 matching 8 bases. Germline trimming cut 6 bases from V and 2 bases from J; bases unmatched to any gene: 9. Germline CDR1 reads MDHEN; CDR2 reads SYDVKM. The CDR3 is made up of 17 amino acids. The CDR3 loop is CASSENQGAPGANVLTF. CDR3 nucleotide sequence: TGTGCCAGCAGCGAAAACCAGGGGGCGCCTGGGGCCAACGTCCTGACTTTC.

This clone was found once. This chain joins TRBV4-1 and TRBJ2-5; 9 positions agree with TRBD1. Trimming took 4 bases from V and 4 from J; bases not matched to a gene: 1. CDR1 is MGHRA and CDR2 is YSYEKL in the germline V gene. This CDR3 has 13 amino acids. The CDR3 here is CASSPGQGETQYF. The CDR3 DNA is TGCGCCAGCAGCCCGGGACAGGGAGAGACCCAGTACTTC.